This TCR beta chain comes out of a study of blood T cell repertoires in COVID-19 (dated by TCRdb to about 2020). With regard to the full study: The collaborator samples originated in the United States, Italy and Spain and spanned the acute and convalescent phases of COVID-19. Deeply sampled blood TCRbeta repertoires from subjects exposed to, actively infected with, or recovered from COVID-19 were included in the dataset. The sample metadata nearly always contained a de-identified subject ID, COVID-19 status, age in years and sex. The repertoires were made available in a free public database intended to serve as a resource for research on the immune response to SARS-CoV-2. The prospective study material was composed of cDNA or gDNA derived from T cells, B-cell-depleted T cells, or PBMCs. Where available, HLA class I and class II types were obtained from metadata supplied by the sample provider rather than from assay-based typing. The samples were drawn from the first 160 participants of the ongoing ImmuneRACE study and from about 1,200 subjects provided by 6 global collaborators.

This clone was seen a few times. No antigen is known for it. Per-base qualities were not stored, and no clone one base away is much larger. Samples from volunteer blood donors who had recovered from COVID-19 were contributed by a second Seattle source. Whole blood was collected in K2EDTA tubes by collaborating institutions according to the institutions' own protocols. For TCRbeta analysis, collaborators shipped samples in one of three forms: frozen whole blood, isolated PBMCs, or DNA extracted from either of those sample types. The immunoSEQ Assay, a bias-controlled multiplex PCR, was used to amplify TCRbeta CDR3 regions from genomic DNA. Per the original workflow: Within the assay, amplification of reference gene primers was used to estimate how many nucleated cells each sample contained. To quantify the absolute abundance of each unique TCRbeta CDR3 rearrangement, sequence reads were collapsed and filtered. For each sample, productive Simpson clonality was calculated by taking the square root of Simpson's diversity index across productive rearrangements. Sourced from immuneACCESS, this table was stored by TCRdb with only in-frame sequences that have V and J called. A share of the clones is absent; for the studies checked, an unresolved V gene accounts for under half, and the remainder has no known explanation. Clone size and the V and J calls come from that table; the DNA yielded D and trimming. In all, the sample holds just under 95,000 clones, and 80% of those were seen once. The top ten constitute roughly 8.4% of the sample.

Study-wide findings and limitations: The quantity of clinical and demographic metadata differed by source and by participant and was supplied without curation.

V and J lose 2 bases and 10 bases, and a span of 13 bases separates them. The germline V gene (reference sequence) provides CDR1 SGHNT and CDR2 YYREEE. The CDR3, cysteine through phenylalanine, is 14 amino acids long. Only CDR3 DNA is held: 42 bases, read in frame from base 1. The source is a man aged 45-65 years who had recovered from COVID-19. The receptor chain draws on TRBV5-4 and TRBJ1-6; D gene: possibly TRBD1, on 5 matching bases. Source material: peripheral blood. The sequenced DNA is TGTGCCAGCAGCTTAGGCAGGGTGGAGTCACCCCTCCACTTT. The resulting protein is CASSLGRVESPLHF.